Following are 14 T cell receptor beta chains from one sample sequenced in a study of CD8 T cells in ankylosing spondylitis. Study-wide findings and caveats: What seemed typical of ankylosing spondylitis blood was a TCR beta motif built from several highly homologous variants.

One entry per CDR3 protein results from TCRdb running MiXCR on the 5' RACE reads. The sample records about 800,000 distinct CDR3 sequences, approximately 12% being singletons. Their antigen targets remain unknown. The sample taken for sequencing was blood, either unsorted or a sorted T cell fraction (not recorded which). The receptors derive from a male donor with ankylosing spondylitis.

This clonotype was recorded many times. This rearrangement joins TRBV29-1 to TRBJ2-3; D possibly matches TRBD1 or TRBD2 (5 bases each). The germline V gene has CDR1 SQVTM and CDR2 ANQGSEA. The CDR3 consists of 16 residues. Trimming pared 4 bases from V and 0 bases from J, leaving 17 bases between. CDR3 protein: CSVVGEWRSSTDTQYF. CDR3 DNA: TGCAGCGTTGTGGGGGAATGGAGGAGTAGCACAGATACGCAGTATTTT.

This chain joins TRBV10-3 and TRBJ1-1, with D unresolved. Germline V CDR1 and CDR2: ENHRY, SYGVKD. V lost 0 bases and J 0 bases, leaving 5 bases between the germline ends. The CDR3 extends over 14 amino acids. The CDR3 DNA reads TGTGCCATCAGTGAGTCGACTCTGAACACTGAAGCTTTCTTT. Amino acid sequence: CAISESTLNTEAFF.

This clonotype was recorded at least ten times. The chain employs TRBV10-3 and TRBJ1-1; no definite D call. This CDR3 region has 14 residues. The germline V gene encodes CDR1 ENHRY and CDR2 SYGVKD. Trimming left V 0 bases short and J 1 base short, with 6 bases between. CDR3 sequence (DNA): TGTGCCATCAGTGAGTCGGCAGGGAACACTGAAGCTTTCTTT. This translates into CAISESAGNTEAFF.

This clonotype was counted many times. The J gene is TRBJ2-7, the V gene TRBV5-1; tentatively, D is TRBD1 or TRBD2 (6 bases each). The CDR3 contains 15 residues. Germline lookup yields CDR1 SGHRS and CDR2 YFSETQ. The ends were cut back, 1 base at V and 3 bases at J, with 14 bases in the middle. The CDR3 coding sequence is TGCGCCAGCAGCTTGAACGTCGGGGGCGGCTACGAGCAGTACTTC. It is translated as CASSLNVGGGYEQYF.

The rearrangement links TRBV4-2 to TRBJ1-2; D uncertain. Germline-derived CDR1 and CDR2 are LGHNA and YNFKEQ. The CDR3 loop spans 14 amino acids. Trimming left V 1 base short and J 0 bases short, with 6 bases between. CDR3 protein: CASSQGGTNYGYTF. Here the CDR3 DNA reads TGTGCCAGCAGCCAAGGAGGTACTAACTATGGCTACACCTTC.

The gene calls are TRBV5-1 and TRBJ2-2, with 8 bases matching TRBD2. Trimming removed 1 base from V and 5 bases from J; junction bases left unmatched: 10. CDR1 SGHRS and CDR2 YFSETQ come from the germline V gene. The CDR3 consists of 17 residues. The CDR3 spells CASSLQPAGVGTGELFF. The CDR3 DNA sequence: TGCGCCAGCAGCTTGCAGCCAGCGGGAGTTGGGACCGGGGAGCTGTTTTTT.

This clonotype was detected many times. V usage is TRBV4-2 and J usage is TRBJ2-1; possible D gene TRBD2, 6 bases. CDR3 length equals 13 residues. V was clipped by 2 bases and J by 9 bases, with 11 bases between them. Germline loops: CDR1 LGHNA, CDR2 YNFKEQ. Written as DNA, the CDR3 is TGTGCCAGCAGCCAATTGGGCGGGACTGAGCAGTTCTTC. This gives the protein CASSQLGGTEQFF.

This clonotype was picked up a small number of times. This sequence joins TRBV7-2 and TRBJ2-1, with a weak D call TRBD2 (5 bases). The V and J ends lost 5 bases and 7 bases respectively, with 15 bases between them. Germline V gene sequence: CDR1 SGHTA, CDR2 FQGNSA. The CDR3 contains 14 residues. CDR3 residues: CASSRLIRGNEQFF. The CDR3 region has the DNA TGTGCCAGCAGCCGACTAATACGGGGTAATGAGCAGTTCTTC.

There are a few counts of this clonotype. This rearrangement joins TRBV20-1 to TRBJ1-2; the match to TRBD1 covers 10 bases. V trimming: 4 bases; J trimming: 8 bases; junction bases outside the gene matches: 4. Germline V gene lookup returns CDR1 DFQATT and CDR2 SNEGSKA (reference sequence). The CDR3 is made up of 12 amino acids. The CDR3 bases are TGCAGTGCTACCGGGACAGGGGACGGCTACACCTTC. It translates to CSATGTGDGYTF.

The chain combines TRBV10-3 with TRBJ2-7; 8 bases are shared with TRBD1. V was pared by 2 bases and J by 2 bases, with 5 bases of the junction left unmatched. From germline, CDR1 is ENHRY and CDR2 SYGVKD. CDR3 length: 15 amino acids. The CDR3 is CAISENQGAAYEQYF. The CDR3 DNA reads TGTGCCATCAGTGAGAACCAGGGGGCGGCCTACGAGCAGTACTTC.

The rearrangement uses TRBV24-1 and TRBJ2-3, with 13 bases aligning to TRBD2. V dropped 4 bases and J dropped 1; count of bases not matched to a gene: 10. CDR3 size: 19 residues. The germline gives CDR1 KGHDR, CDR2 SFDVKD. For the CDR3, the DNA is TGTGCCACCAGTGACCCCGCGGGACTAGCGGGAATTGGCACAGATACGCAGTATTTT. Residues: CATSDPAGLAGIGTDTQYF.

This rearrangement joins TRBV5-1 to TRBJ1-1; 12 nucleotides align to TRBD1. Germline-derived CDR1 and CDR2 are SGHRS and YFSETQ. This CDR3 has 18 residues. The trim removed 4 bases at V and 0 bases at J, leaving 10 bases unmatched. The CDR3 DNA sequence: TGCGCCAGCAGCGTAGCCGGGACAGGGGGCCCTATGAACACTGAAGCTTTCTTT. Translation gives CASSVAGTGGPMNTEAFF.

This clonotype has just a few counts. At one boundary the junction diverges from the germline segment, which might be a read error. The V and J genes are TRBV20-1 and TRBJ2-1; TRBD2 might be the D (6 bases). CDR3 length: 11 amino acids. The germline CDR1 and CDR2 sequences are DFQATT and SNEGSKA (reference sequence). For the CDR3, the DNA is TGCAGTGCCCCTCTGGGACTCAGCAGTATCTTC. Its translation is CSAPLGLSSIF.

J is TRBJ1-3 and V is TRBV20-1, with a weak D call TRBD1 (5 bases). V shed 1 base and J shed 0 bases, with 7 bases lying between them. Per germline, CDR1 DFQATT and CDR2 SNEGSKA (reference sequence). The CDR3 consists of 14 residues. CDR3 amino acids: CSARARVSGNTIYF. Written as DNA, the CDR3 is TGCAGTGCTAGAGCCAGGGTCTCTGGAAACACCATATATTTT.